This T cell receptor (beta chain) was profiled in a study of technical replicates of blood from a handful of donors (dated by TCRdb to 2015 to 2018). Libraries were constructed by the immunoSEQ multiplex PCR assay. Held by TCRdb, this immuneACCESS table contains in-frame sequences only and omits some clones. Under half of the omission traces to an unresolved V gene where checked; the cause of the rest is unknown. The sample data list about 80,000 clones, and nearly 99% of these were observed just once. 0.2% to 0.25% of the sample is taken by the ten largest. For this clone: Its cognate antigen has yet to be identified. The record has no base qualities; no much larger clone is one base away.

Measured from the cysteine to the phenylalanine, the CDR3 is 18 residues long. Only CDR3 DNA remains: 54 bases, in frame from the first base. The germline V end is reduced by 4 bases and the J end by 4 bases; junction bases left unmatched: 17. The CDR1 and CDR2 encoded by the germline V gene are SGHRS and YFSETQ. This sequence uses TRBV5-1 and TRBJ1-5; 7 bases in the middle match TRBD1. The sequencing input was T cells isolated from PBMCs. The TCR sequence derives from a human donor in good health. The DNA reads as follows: TGCGCCAGCAGCCCGGGGGCAGGGGGACCCTTACTTAATCAGCCCCAGCATTTT. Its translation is CASSPGAGGPLLNQPQHF.